This T cell receptor (beta chain) was recorded in a study of cytomegalovirus exposure and HLA in healthy donors. A multiplex PCR was run with 60 Vbeta primers and 13 Jbeta primers. In the original processing: Approximately 86 million unique TCR beta chains, 9 million to 14 million shared, were counted in a later analysis. The repertoire was sequenced with immunoSEQ multiplex PCR; TCRdb's copy has only in-frame clones and lacks some. The V and J calls and clone size come from that table; D and trimming were worked out from the DNA. There are about 77,000 clones in the sample; over 60% occur only once, and almost 4.5% lies in the top ten. With 8 bases clipped from V and 4 bases from J, the junction kept 22 bases outside the gene matches. The germline gives CDR1 WSHSY, CDR2 SAAADI. CDR3 length: 18 residues. A note on this clone: Its antigen is still unknown.

Study-level results: Later on, a genetic analysis was performed. It linked a missense variant in DCLRE1C with V- and J-gene trimming of TCR beta. In a later analysis, compared with equally common non-associated chains, HLA-associated beta chains were more expanded.

Sequencing used PBMCs. This chain connects TRBV10-2 to TRBJ1-2; 7 bases map to TRBD1. This TCR came from a middle-aged man in good health and CMV-seronegative. CDR3 nucleotides: TGCGCCAGCTTTACCCCTATCCGACAGGGATCAGGTAGCTATGGCTACACCTTC. Protein sequence: CASFTPIRQGSGSYGYTF.